This entry concerns a single T cell receptor (beta chain). What it recognizes is unknown. The CDR3 has 16 amino acids. The V and J ends lost 0 bases and 4 bases respectively, with 14 bases between them. The V gene's germline CDR1 is SGDLS and CDR2 YYNGEE. These data are taken from a study of CD8 T cells in Susac syndrome. Study-level results: As the study acknowledged, the number of individuals in its TCR sequencing and HLA analysis was relatively small.

RNA amounts of roughly 0.5 to 1 ug underwent reverse transcription with random hexamers. Coverage of TCR beta CDR3 amplification by immunoSEQ multiplex PCR extended to 54 Vbeta and 13 Jbeta. From the immunoSEQ multiplex PCR reads, TCRdb called clonotypes with MiXCR, one entry per CDR3 protein. Of roughly 80,000 distinct CDR3 sequences in the sample, 91% were seen once. It was negative isolation that provided the CD8+ and CD4+ T cells, whereas TEMRA cells were enriched by FACS. This rearrangement joins TRBV9 to TRBJ2-1; D is perhaps TRBD2 (6 bases). What was sequenced was CD8+ T cells from PBMCs. The receptor's source is a human donor with multiple sclerosis. The CDR3 protein is CASSVDSGAEYNEQFF. The CDR3 DNA reads as TGTGCCAGCAGCGTAGATTCGGGAGCTGAGTACAATGAGCAGTTCTTC.